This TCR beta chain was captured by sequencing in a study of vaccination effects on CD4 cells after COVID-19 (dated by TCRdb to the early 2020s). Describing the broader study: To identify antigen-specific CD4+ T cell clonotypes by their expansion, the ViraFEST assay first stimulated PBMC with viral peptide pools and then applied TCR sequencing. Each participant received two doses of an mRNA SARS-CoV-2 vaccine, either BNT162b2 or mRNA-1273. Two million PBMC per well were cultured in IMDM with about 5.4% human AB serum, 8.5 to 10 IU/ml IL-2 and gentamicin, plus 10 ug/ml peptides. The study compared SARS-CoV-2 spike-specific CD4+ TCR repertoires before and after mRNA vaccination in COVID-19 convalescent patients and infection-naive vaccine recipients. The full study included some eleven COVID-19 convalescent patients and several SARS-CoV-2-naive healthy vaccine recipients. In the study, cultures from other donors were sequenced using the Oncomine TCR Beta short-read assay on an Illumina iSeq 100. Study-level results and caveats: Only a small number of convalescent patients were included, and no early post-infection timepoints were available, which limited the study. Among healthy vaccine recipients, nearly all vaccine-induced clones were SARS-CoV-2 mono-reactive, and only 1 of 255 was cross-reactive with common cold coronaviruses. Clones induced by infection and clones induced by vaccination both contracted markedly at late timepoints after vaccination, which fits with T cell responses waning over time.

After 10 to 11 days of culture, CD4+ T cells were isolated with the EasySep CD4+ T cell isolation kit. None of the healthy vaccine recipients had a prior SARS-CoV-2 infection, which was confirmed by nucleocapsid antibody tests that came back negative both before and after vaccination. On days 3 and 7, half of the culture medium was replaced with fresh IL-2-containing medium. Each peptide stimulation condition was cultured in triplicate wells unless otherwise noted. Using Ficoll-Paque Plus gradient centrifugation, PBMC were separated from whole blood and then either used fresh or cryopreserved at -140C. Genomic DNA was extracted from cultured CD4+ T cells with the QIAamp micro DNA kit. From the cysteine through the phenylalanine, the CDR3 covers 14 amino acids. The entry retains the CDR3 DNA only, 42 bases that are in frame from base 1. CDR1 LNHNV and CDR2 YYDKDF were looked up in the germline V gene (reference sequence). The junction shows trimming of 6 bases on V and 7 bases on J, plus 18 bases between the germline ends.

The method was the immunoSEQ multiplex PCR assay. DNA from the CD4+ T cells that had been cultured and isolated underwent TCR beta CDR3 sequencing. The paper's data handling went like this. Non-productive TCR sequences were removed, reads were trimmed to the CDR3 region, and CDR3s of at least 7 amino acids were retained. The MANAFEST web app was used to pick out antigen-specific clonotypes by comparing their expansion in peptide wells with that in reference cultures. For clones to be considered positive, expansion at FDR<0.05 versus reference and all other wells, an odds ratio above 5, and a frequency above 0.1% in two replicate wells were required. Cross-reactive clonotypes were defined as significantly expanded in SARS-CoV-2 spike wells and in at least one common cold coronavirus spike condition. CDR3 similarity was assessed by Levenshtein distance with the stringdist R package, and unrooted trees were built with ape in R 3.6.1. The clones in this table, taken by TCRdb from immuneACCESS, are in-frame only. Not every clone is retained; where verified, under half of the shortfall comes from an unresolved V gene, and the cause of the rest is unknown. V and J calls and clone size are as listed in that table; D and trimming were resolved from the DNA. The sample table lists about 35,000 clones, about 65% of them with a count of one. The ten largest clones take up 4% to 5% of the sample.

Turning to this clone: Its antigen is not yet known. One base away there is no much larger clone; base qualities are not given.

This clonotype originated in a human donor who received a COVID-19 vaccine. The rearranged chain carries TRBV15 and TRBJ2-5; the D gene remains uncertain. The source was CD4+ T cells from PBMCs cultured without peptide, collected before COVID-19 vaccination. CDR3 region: CATRGPAWTATQYF. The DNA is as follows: TGTGCCACCAGAGGCCCCGCCTGGACGGCGACCCAGTACTTC.